This TCR beta chain emerged from a study of monozygotic twins with inflammatory bowel disease (dated by TCRdb to between 2018 and 2020). About the investigation overall: The complete study included about 30 monozygotic twin pairs: 19 IBD-discordant Danish pairs and nine German pairs, of which four were IBD-concordant and five were IBD-discordant. The search for disease-associated traits relied mainly on comparing, within discordant pairs, IBD patients with their genetically identical healthy co-twins. Each individual had, on average, about 151 000 unique TCRalpha sequences and 181 000 unique TCRbeta sequences available for analysis. On the study overall, not on this receptor specifically: The analysis was unable to tell apart different T cell subtypes. Concordant and discordant twins showed no difference in repertoire similarity, possibly because of limited statistical power. Differing immunosuppressive treatments among patients may have added background noise and inter-individual variability to the repertoires. IBD patients had lower TCRbeta repertoire diversity, measured by the inverse Simpson index, than their healthy co-twins. Fewer clonotypes were shared with other individuals by IBD patients than by healthy twins, most markedly in patients showing signs of disease activity. No single strong signal or clonotype linked to IBD turned up in the results, so the idea that one exists was not supported.

Receptors were amplified or captured by 5' RACE. The input for every TCR library was 3500 ng of total RNA. For each sample, cDNA synthesis was carried out in eight separate reactions using SMARTScribe reverse transcriptase. During cDNA synthesis, unique molecular identifiers containing a 6-nucleotide sample barcode were introduced by template switching. TCRalpha and TCRbeta cDNA was amplified in two nested PCRs of roughly 17 and 9 cycles, and bead purification was carried out after each PCR. Before amplification, the cDNA was treated with uracil DNA-glycosylase and purified using the QIAquick PCR purification kit. The second PCR added Illumina TruSeq-compatible adapters along with sample-specific barcodes. Library quality and concentration were assessed using TapeStation and Qubit, and 5 ng of each library was pooled. Sequencing of the pooled libraries was done on an Illumina HiSeq2500 single-index Rapid Run using custom sequencing primers and 2 x 100 bp reads. For the original study's pipeline: MiGEC version 1.2.6 was used for UMI-based consensus assembly, which corrected PCR and sequencing errors. MiXCR version 2.1.1 was used to carry out V(D)J alignment, clonotype assembly and CDR3 extraction. To normalise gene usage, clonotype sharing and MAIT/NKT TCR abundance, the top 1000, 10 000 and 20 000 clonotypes in each sample were analysed. After downsampling to 27 000 UMIs, diversity was calculated as the inverse Simpson index using the vegan R package. Paired Mann-Whitney U tests on discordant twin pairs were used, with Benjamini-Hochberg multiple-testing correction. Through TCRdb reprocessing, the reads give one entry per CDR3 protein sequence; DNA is omitted. The V and J calls were determined by TCRdb, not by the authors. The sample's own table lists about 380,000 distinct CDR3 sequences. Together, the top ten hold 2% to 3% of the sample.

Including the terminal cysteine and phenylalanine, the CDR3 comprises 15 residues. The DNA sequence is not available. A roughly 2.7 ml peripheral blood sample was drawn into PAXgene tubes per donor and stored at -80°C. Without any T cell sorting, total RNA was extracted from whole blood using the PAXgene blood miRNA kit on an automated QIAcube. Peripheral blood from monozygotic twin pairs who were concordant or discordant for inflammatory bowel disease underwent deep TCRalpha and TCRbeta repertoire profiling using unique molecular barcoding. Smoking habits were recorded for all twin pairs, with individuals classified as current, former or never smokers. To note about this clonotype: The clone's antigen remains unknown.

Material for sequencing was blood. The sequence was obtained from a human donor with ulcerative colitis or Crohn's disease, or a healthy co-twin of an affected twin (not recorded which). The rearranged segments are TRBV21-1 and TRBJ2-1. TRBV21-1 is a pseudogene locus. The CDR3 protein: CASSEPRSSYNEQFF.